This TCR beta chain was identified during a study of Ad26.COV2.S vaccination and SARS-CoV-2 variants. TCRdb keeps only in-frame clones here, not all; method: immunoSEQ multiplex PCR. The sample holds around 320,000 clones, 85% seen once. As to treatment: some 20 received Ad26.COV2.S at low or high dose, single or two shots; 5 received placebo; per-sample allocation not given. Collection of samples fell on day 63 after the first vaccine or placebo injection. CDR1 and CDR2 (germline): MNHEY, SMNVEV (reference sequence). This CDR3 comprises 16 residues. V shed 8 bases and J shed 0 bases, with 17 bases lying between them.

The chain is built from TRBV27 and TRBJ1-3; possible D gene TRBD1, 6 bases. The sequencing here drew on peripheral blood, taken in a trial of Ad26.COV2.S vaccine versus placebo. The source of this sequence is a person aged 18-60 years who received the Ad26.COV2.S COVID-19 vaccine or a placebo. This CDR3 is CASGQMTGRSGNTIYF. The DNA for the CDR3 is TGTGCCAGCGGCCAGATGACAGGTCGCTCTGGAAACACCATATATTTT.